The entry below gives a single T cell receptor (beta chain) sequence along with its context. This entry is derived from a study of blood T cell repertoires in COVID-19. Whole-study context: Samples came from the United States, Italy and Spain, spanning acute and convalescent COVID-19.

The protocol was immunoSEQ multiplex PCR, while the TCRdb copy is restricted to in-frame clones and leaves out a portion. This table has under 150,000 clones, approximately 87% appearing once. The germline V gene encodes CDR1 SGHAT and CDR2 FQNNGV. This CDR3 comprises 14 residues. With 0 bases removed from V and 5 bases from J, the gap between germline ends came to 8 bases. The clonotype comes from a man younger than 40 with acute or convalescent COVID-19. The sequenced sample consisted of peripheral blood. The J gene is TRBJ1-5, the V gene TRBV11-2, with a weak D call TRBD1 (6 bases). The CDR3 bases are TGTGCCAGCAGCTTAGAGGACAGTTATCAGCCCCAGCATTTT. This gives the protein CASSLEDSYQPQHF.